These 25 T cell receptor beta chains were all obtained from the same sample, sequenced in a study of patients and donors after allogeneic stem cell transplantation. TCRdb reprocessed the RT-PCR reads with MiXCR, giving one entry per CDR3 protein. Found here are approximately 200,000 distinct CDR3 sequences, 40% to 45% of them singletons; the top ten hold about 30%. The sample taken for sequencing was blood, either unsorted or a sorted T cell fraction (not recorded which). Receptors originate from a human donor who was either an allogeneic HSCT recipient or a stem cell or donor lymphocyte infusion donor (not recorded which). It is not recorded whose cells these are; they may come from a transplant donor.

The chain has TRBV7-9 and TRBJ1-1, with D perhaps TRBD1 (6 bases). This CDR3 spans 15 amino acids. Deletions cut 5 bases from V and 4 bases from J, with 17 bases between. Germline V gene data show CDR1 as SEHNR and CDR2 as FQNEAQ (reference sequence). CDR3 loop: CASSPSQGTLTEAFF. The CDR3 DNA reads TGTGCCAGCAGCCCCTCTCAGGGGACCCTCACTGAAGCTTTCTTT.

The CDR3 loop is CASSLRDRWNSNQPQHF. The CDR3 DNA reads TGTGCCAGCAGTTTACGTGACAGGTGGAATAGCAATCAGCCCCAGCATTTT. V gene TRBV12-3 or TRBV12-4 combines with J gene TRBJ1-5; tentative D call: TRBD1 (6 bases). V lost 2 bases, J lost 0 bases, and 14 bases lay in between. The CDR3 sequence is 17 residues long.

This chain connects TRBV4-3 to TRBJ1-4; TRBD1 matches 7 bases. Germline CDR1 LGHNA, CDR2 YSLEER. Unmatched junction bases numbered 12, after V lost 0 bases and J lost 8 bases. CDR3 length: 17 residues. In DNA form, the CDR3 reads TGCGCCAGCAGCCAAGATGGAAGGGCAGGGGGTGCGGAAAAACTGTTTTTT. Protein: CASSQDGRAGGAEKLFF.

The chain has TRBV6-5 and TRBJ2-7, with D perhaps assigned TRBD1 or TRBD2 (5 bases each). This CDR3 comprises 14 residues. V lost 5 bases and J 3 bases, leaving 14 bases between the germline ends. Germline V gene lookup returns CDR1 MNHEY and CDR2 SVGAGI. The CDR3 sequence: CASSMGWDGYEQYF. CDR3 nucleotide sequence: TGTGCCAGCAGTATGGGCTGGGACGGCTACGAGCAGTACTTC.

The chain employs TRBV6-6 and TRBJ1-5, with D hard to call. V was clipped by 3 bases and J by 4 bases, with 16 bases between them. The CDR3 totals 16 residues. Germline values: CDR1 MNHNY, CDR2 SVGAGI (reference sequence). For the CDR3, the DNA is TGTGCCAGCAGTTATCCCCGACATGTAGCGAATCAGCCCCAGCATTTT. As protein: CASSYPRHVANQPQHF.

The chain has TRBV15 and TRBJ2-7; a possible D gene is TRBD1 (6 bases). In germline, CDR1 is LNHNV, CDR2 YYDKDF (reference sequence). Trimming removed 3 bases from V and 2 bases from J, with 17 bases in between. The length of the CDR3 is 16 residues. CDR3 loop: CATSSLQGTPAYEQYF. CDR3 coding DNA: TGTGCCACCAGCAGTCTCCAGGGGACCCCCGCCTACGAGCAGTACTTC.

The chain combines TRBV7-6 with TRBJ1-1; possible D gene TRBD1, 6 bases. The CDR3 spans 14 residues. CDR1 and CDR2 from the germline V gene are SGHVS and FNYEAQ. Deletions cut 4 bases from V and 1 base from J, with 10 bases between. The CDR3 sequence: CASSSQQGNTEAFF. The CDR3 coding sequence is TGTGCCAGCAGCTCTCAACAGGGGAACACTGAAGCTTTCTTT.

A word on this clonotype: This likely comes from a read error, as the CDR3 has no conserved phenylalanine or tryptophan at its end. The rearrangement uses TRBV12-3 or TRBV12-4 and TRBJ1-1, with D possibly TRBD1 on 6 matching bases. The CDR3 totals 15 residues. Trimming cost V 6 bases and J 0 bases, with 14 bases left between them. CDR3 amino acids: CASRGHTGMNTEAFL. The CDR3 DNA reads as TGTGCCAGCAGGGGCCACACAGGGATGAACACTGAAGCTTTCCTT.

Only a few counts were recorded for this clonotype. The J gene is TRBJ1-2, the V gene TRBV27; D call uncertain. Germline lookup yields CDR1 MNHEY and CDR2 SMNVEV (reference sequence). Trimming shortened V by 6 bases and J by 4 bases, and 12 bases separated the two germline ends. This CDR3 spans 13 amino acids. The CDR3 sequence: CASSEGRGYGYTF. DNA for the CDR3: TGTGCCAGCAGCGAAGGTCGGGGCTATGGCTACACCTTC.

This clonotype was counted a few times. This chain joins TRBV4-2 and TRBJ2-7; perhaps D is TRBD1 or TRBD2 (5 bases each). Germline V CDR1 and CDR2: LGHNA, YNFKEQ. The CDR3 is made up of 16 amino acids. V was trimmed by 4 bases and J by 2 bases, leaving 18 bases between them. CDR3 amino acids: CASSPIDRDPAYEQYF. CDR3 in DNA: TGTGCCAGCAGCCCCATTGACCGGGACCCGGCCTACGAGCAGTACTTC.

This clonotype was picked up a small number of times. The genes are TRBV5-1 and TRBJ2-7; TRBD2 agrees at 12 bases. The V segment lost 4 bases and the J segment 5 bases; nucleotides outside the gene matches: 4. This CDR3 region has 14 residues. Germline CDR1 SGHRS, CDR2 YFSETQ. CDR3 nucleotides: TGCGCCAGCAGCCCCGGACTAGCGGGAAACGAGCAGTACTTC. Encoded protein: CASSPGLAGNEQYF. The full variable domain, completed using reference TRBV5-1 and TRBJ2-7, is KAGVTQTPRYLIKTRGQQVTLSCSPISGHRSVSWYQQTPGQGLQFLFEYFSETQRNKGNFPGRFSGRQFSNSRSEMNVSTLELGDSALYLCASSPGLAGNEQYFGPGTRLTVT.

Here the CDR3 reads CSVEVRGEIDTQYF. CDR3 coding DNA: TGCAGCGTTGAAGTGCGGGGGGAAATAGATACGCAGTATTTT. The rearrangement uses TRBV29-1 and TRBJ2-3; 8 nucleotides line up with TRBD2. The V gene's germline CDR1 is SQVTM and CDR2 ANQGSEA. The junction had 5 bases not matched to a gene; V was cut back by 1 base and J by 5 bases. This CDR3 is 14 amino acids long.

This chain connects TRBV6-6 to TRBJ1-2; 7 bases map to TRBD1. There are 14 residues in the CDR3. Losses at the gene ends were 6 bases for V and 2 bases for J; bases not matched to a gene: 6. Germline-derived CDR1 and CDR2 are MNHNY and SVGAGI (reference sequence). The CDR3 DNA is TGTGCCAGCAGGTTCCGGGACAGCAACTATGGCTACACCTTC. Its translation: CASRFRDSNYGYTF.

This clonotype was detected only a few times. The chain uses TRBV7-9 and TRBJ1-1; D gene ambiguous. V lost 3 bases, J lost 1 base, and 12 bases lay in between. Germline V lookup: CDR1 SEHNR, CDR2 FQNEAQ (reference sequence). The CDR3 loop spans 15 amino acids. CDR3 protein: CASSFFVGSNTEAFF. The CDR3 DNA sequence: TGTGCCAGCAGCTTTTTTGTAGGATCGAACACTGAAGCTTTCTTT. The full variable domain, its missing parts supplied by reference TRBV7-9 and TRBJ1-1, is DTGVSQNPRHKITKRGQNVTFRCDPISEHNRLYWYRQTLGQGPEFLTYFQNEAQLEKSRLLSDRFSAERPKGSFSTLEIQRTEQGDSAMYLCASSFFVGSNTEAFFGQGTRLTVV.

The V gene is TRBV4-3, the J gene TRBJ2-7; no definite D call. The germline V gene encodes CDR1 LGHNA and CDR2 YSLEER. V was pared by 1 base and J by 2 bases, with 15 bases between. The CDR3 is 16 amino acids. The CDR3 region is CASSQVLSDLTYEQYF. CDR3 in DNA: TGCGCCAGCAGCCAAGTTCTGTCAGACTTAACCTACGAGCAGTACTTC.

The chain links TRBV14 to TRBJ1-2; 9 bases are shared with TRBD1. This CDR3 is built from 15 residues. Germline V gene data show CDR1 as SGHDN and CDR2 as FVKESK. With V trimmed by 0 bases and J by 4 bases, 3 bases remained unmatched. CDR3 residues: CASSQEGTGLYGYTF. The CDR3 DNA sequence: TGTGCCAGCAGCCAAGAAGGGACAGGGCTCTATGGCTACACCTTC.

This chain joins TRBV28 and TRBJ2-7; D tentatively fits TRBD1 or TRBD2 (5 bases each). Germline V gene lookup returns CDR1 MDHEN and CDR2 SYDVKM. V gave up 6 bases and J gave up 2 bases, with 14 bases separating them. The CDR3 is made up of 14 amino acids. The CDR3 here is CASRTGTGTYEQYF. The CDR3 DNA reads TGTGCCAGCAGGACCGGGACCGGTACCTACGAGCAGTACTTC.

This chain uses TRBV7-9 with TRBJ1-3, with D unresolved. Germline V CDR1 and CDR2: SEHNR, FQNEAQ (reference sequence). This CDR3 region has 15 residues. Trimming cost V 1 base and J 4 bases, with 11 bases left between them. The DNA of the CDR3 is TGTGCCAGCAGCTTAGGAGAGGGCTCCGGAAACACCATATATTTT. Its translation is CASSLGEGSGNTIYF.

This clonotype was picked up a small number of times. This chain joins TRBV6-2 or TRBV6-3 and TRBJ1-1, with unresolved D. V was trimmed by 9 bases and J by 1 base, leaving 24 bases between them. The CDR3 has 17 residues. Germline assignment: CDR1 MNHEY and CDR2 SVGEGT. The CDR3 spells CASCGPLLTGSNTEAFF. In nucleotides, the CDR3 is TGTGCCAGTTGCGGGCCCCTATTAACCGGATCGAACACTGAAGCTTTCTTT.

The CDR3 DNA reads TGTGCCAGCAGCTTGCGGGGATTGAGGGATTCACCCCTCCACTTT. Translating it yields CASSLRGLRDSPLHF. The V gene is TRBV5-6, the J gene TRBJ1-6; D gene ambiguous. Per germline, CDR1 SGHDT and CDR2 YYEEEE. The CDR3 covers 15 residues. V was trimmed by 1 base and J by 8 bases, leaving 13 bases between them.

This clonotype was observed a single time. The chain carries TRBV20-1 and TRBJ2-1, with 10 bases fitting TRBD2. The CDR3 is 14 amino acids. The V gene's germline CDR1 is DFQATT and CDR2 SNEGSKA (reference sequence). With V trimmed by 5 bases and J by 7 bases, 8 bases remained unmatched. The CDR3, as DNA: TGCAGTGCTCAGGGGCTAGCGGGAGCAAATGAGCAGTTCTTC. As protein: CSAQGLAGANEQFF.

The V call is TRBV28, the J call TRBJ1-1, with 7 bases identical to TRBD1. The CDR3 extends over 14 amino acids. The trim removed 10 bases at V and 0 bases at J, leaving 8 bases unmatched. Looked up from germline, CDR1 is MDHEN and CDR2 is SYDVKM. The CDR3 DNA reads TGTGCCACTTTAAGGGACAGAGTGAACACTGAAGCTTTCTTT. This translates into CATLRDRVNTEAFF. Looking up the rest from reference TRBV28 and TRBJ1-1 gives the full variable domain: DVKVTQSSRYLVKRTGEKVFLECVQDMDHENMFWYRQDPGLGLRLIYFSYDVKMKEKGDIPEGYSVSREKKERFSLILESASTNQTSMYLCATLRDRVNTEAFFGQGTRLTVV.

There are a few counts of this clonotype. The rearrangement uses TRBV4-3 and TRBJ1-2, with D hard to call. The CDR3 runs to 16 residues. The V gene lost 0 bases and the J gene lost 0 bases, with 11 bases spanning the gap. Germline CDR1 and CDR2: LGHNA and YSLEER. The CDR3 sequence: CASSQERFGANYGYTF. The CDR3 DNA reads as TGCGCCAGCAGCCAAGAAAGGTTCGGGGCTAACTATGGCTACACCTTC.

This clonotype was found a few times. A read error may produce the germline difference seen at one junction end. The chain couples TRBV7-9 to TRBJ2-7; TRBD2 is a possible D gene (6 bases). The CDR3 is 18 residues long. Germline V gives CDR1 SEHNR, CDR2 FQNEAQ (reference sequence). The CDR3 coding sequence is TGTGCCAGCAGCTTAGCGCAATGGGTCCGTGGGGGGTCCTCCGAGCAGTACTTC. Protein sequence: CASSLAQWVRGGSSEQYF. Full variable domain (missing parts from reference TRBV7-9 and TRBJ2-7): DTGVSQNPRHKITKRGQNVTFRCDPISEHNRLYWYRQTLGQGPEFLTYFQNEAQLEKSRLLSDRFSAERPKGSFSTLEIQRTEQGDSAMYLCASSLAQWVRGGSSEQYFGPGTRLTVT.

The chain employs TRBV7-2 and TRBJ2-3; 10 bases align to TRBD2. Germline V CDR1 and CDR2: SGHTA, FQGNSA. The junction had 6 bases not matched to a gene; V was cut back by 5 bases and J by 4 bases. The CDR3 loop spans 15 amino acids. The CDR3: CASSLSGRAPDTQYF. For the CDR3, the DNA is TGTGCCAGCAGCCTAAGCGGGAGGGCCCCAGATACGCAGTATTTT.